The entry below describes one T cell receptor (beta chain). Genomic DNA per cell subset filled all wells of several immunoSEQ plates. TCRdb's copy holds only in-frame clones and misses some; the assay was immunoSEQ multiplex PCR. The sample records hundreds of thousands of clones, over 60% being singletons. This entry comes from a study of shared clonotypes between healthy human individuals. Donors were healthy HIV-negative adults without recent acute infections or vaccinations. The CDR3 extends over 11 amino acids. V was trimmed by 5 bases and J by 5 bases, leaving 5 bases between them. The germline V gene encodes CDR1 ENHRY and CDR2 SYGVKD.

Sequencing used PBMCs. The chain uses TRBV10-3 and TRBJ2-3; unclear D gene. The TCR comes from a middle-aged woman in good health. Some clones in this sample may be carry-over from other donors' samples. The CDR3 loop is CAISTIDTQYF. The DNA for the CDR3 is TGTGCCATCAGTACAATAGATACGCAGTATTTT.